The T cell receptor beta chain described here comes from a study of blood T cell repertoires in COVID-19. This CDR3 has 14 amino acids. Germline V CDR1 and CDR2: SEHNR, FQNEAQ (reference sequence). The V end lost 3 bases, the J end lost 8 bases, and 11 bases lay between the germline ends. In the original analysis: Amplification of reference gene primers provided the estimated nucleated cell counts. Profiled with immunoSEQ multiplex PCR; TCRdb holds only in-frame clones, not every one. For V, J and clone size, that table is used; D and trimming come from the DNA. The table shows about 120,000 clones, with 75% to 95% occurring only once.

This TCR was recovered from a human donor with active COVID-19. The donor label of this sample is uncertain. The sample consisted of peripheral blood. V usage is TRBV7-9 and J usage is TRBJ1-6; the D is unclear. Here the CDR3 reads CASSLEGIHSPLHF. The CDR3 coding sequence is TGTGCCAGCAGCTTGGAGGGTATTCATTCACCCCTCCACTTT. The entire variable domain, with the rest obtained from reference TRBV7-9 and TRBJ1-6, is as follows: DTGVSQNPRHKITKRGQNVTFRCDPISEHNRLYWYRQTLGQGPEFLTYFQNEAQLEKSRLLSDRFSAERPKGSFSTLEIQRTEQGDSAMYLCASSLEGIHSPLHFGNGTRLTVT.